The 29 T cell receptor beta chains below come from one sample, sequenced in a study of human T cells and chemical hapten exposure. TCRdb itself ran the RACE reads through MiXCR, one entry per CDR3 protein. The sample has about 120,000 distinct CDR3 sequences, about an eighth seen once. The sample's time point: patch test 1, 2 weeks after DPC sensitization. Documented treatment: therapeutic diphenylcyclopropenone sensitization with weekly scalp DPC. The sample was whole blood, taken in connection with sensitization to the hapten diphenylcyclopropenone (DPC). All receptors come from a man younger than 30 with alopecia areata. Some clones in this sample may be carry-over from other donors' samples.

In this sample, this clonotype turned up a few times. The V call is TRBV6-6, the J call TRBJ2-4; 7 nucleotides match TRBD1. This CDR3 spans 12 amino acids. Per germline, CDR1 MNHNY and CDR2 SVGAGI (reference sequence). Germline trimming cut 6 bases from V and 10 bases from J; bases unmatched to any gene: 6. In DNA form, the CDR3 reads TGTGCCAGCAGGGGGGACAGAGGGATTCAGTACTTC. It yields the protein CASRGDRGIQYF.

This clonotype was seen a few times. The V and J genes are TRBV12-3 or TRBV12-4 and TRBJ1-1; D unresolved. The V gene lost 6 bases and the J gene lost 0 bases, with 11 bases spanning the gap. This CDR3 region has 14 residues. The CDR3: CASRETSMNTEAFF. The CDR3 nucleotides read TGTGCCAGCAGGGAGACAAGCATGAACACTGAAGCTTTCTTT.

The chain uses TRBV7-9 and TRBJ2-3, with 8 bases fitting TRBD1. Trimming took 5 bases from V and 6 from J; bases not matched to a gene: 7. Looked up from germline, CDR1 is SEHNR and CDR2 is FQNEAQ (reference sequence). The CDR3 length is 14 residues. The CDR3 DNA is TGTGCCAGCAGCCCGGACAGGGATTGGGATACGCAGTATTTT. Amino acid sequence: CASSPDRDWDTQYF.

The CDR3 DNA reads as TGTGCCAGCAGCAACCGGGACAGGGGTCGGCAAGAGACCCAGTACTTC. This codes for CASSNRDRGRQETQYF. V and J are TRBV11-2 and TRBJ2-5, with 10 nucleotides matching TRBD1. V shed 5 bases and J 2 bases; nucleotides not matched to a gene: 8. CDR3 size: 16 residues. The germline V gene encodes CDR1 SGHAT and CDR2 FQNNGV.

This clonotype was counted many times. The chain has TRBV20-1 and TRBJ1-2; 9 nucleotides agree with TRBD1. The V gene end was trimmed by 6 bases and the J gene end by 5 bases; junction bases not matched to a gene: 7. Germline V CDR1 and CDR2: DFQATT, SNEGSKA (reference sequence). CDR3 length: 13 residues. Written as DNA, the CDR3 is TGCAGTGCAGCCACAGGGGGCGTGTATGGCTACACCTTC. Translated, it gives CSAATGGVYGYTF.

This clonotype has a handful of counts. This sequence joins TRBV29-1 and TRBJ2-2; possibly TRBD1 for D (5 bases). The ends were cut back, 7 bases at V and 2 bases at J, with 11 bases in the middle. Germline CDR1 reads SQVTM; CDR2 reads ANQGSEA. The CDR3 runs to 13 residues. CDR3 amino acids: CSGRQTNTGELFF. CDR3 coding DNA: TGCAGCGGACGACAGACTAACACCGGGGAGCTGTTTTTT.

The chain has TRBV6-4 and TRBJ2-1; D not certain. This CDR3 has 14 residues. Germline CDR1 is MRHNA and CDR2 is SNTAGT. Trimming removed 6 bases at V and 8 bases at J, with 17 bases between. The CDR3 loop is CASSPLPLQYEQFF. The CDR3 region has the DNA TGTGCCAGCAGCCCTCTTCCTCTACAATATGAGCAGTTCTTC.

The table lists this clonotype with a count of one. The chain uses TRBV7-9 and TRBJ1-2; the match to TRBD1 covers 8 bases. Germline V gives CDR1 SEHNR, CDR2 FQNEAQ (reference sequence). V gave up 5 bases and J gave up 11 bases; unmatched junction bases: 10. The CDR3 covers 13 residues. For the CDR3, the DNA is TGTGCCAGCAGCCCACCTCCGACAGGGGTTTACACCTTC. It specifies CASSPPPTGVYTF.

The CDR3 nucleotides are TGTGCCAGCTCGCGGACAGAACCCCCGAGCTCCTACGAGCAGTACGTC. This translates into CASSRTEPPSSYEQYV. V and J are TRBV18 and TRBJ2-7; possible D gene TRBD1, 6 bases. V lost 6 bases to trimming and J lost 0 bases, with 18 bases between them. The CDR3 covers 16 residues. Per the germline V gene, CDR1 is KGHSH and CDR2 is LQKENI.

In its sample, this clonotype was seen a few times. V usage is TRBV28 and J usage is TRBJ2-7; a weak D match, TRBD2 (6 bases). Per germline, CDR1 MDHEN and CDR2 SYDVKM. V shed 7 bases and J shed 7 bases, with 23 bases lying between them. The CDR3 has 15 amino acids. The CDR3 reads CASTSGRRGVGEQYF. CDR3 bases: TGTGCCAGCACCTCTGGGAGGCGGGGAGTGGGAGAGCAGTACTTC.

Many counts were recorded for this clonotype. The chain combines TRBV18 with TRBJ2-3; 10 nucleotides match TRBD1. Losses at the gene ends were 0 bases for V and 3 bases for J; bases not matched to a gene: 3. The CDR3 is 16 residues long. Germline CDR1 and CDR2: KGHSH and LQKENI. CDR3: CASSPPMDRGTDTQYF. The CDR3 nucleotides read TGTGCCAGCTCACCACCGATGGACAGGGGGACAGATACGCAGTATTTT.

The chain has TRBV29-1 and TRBJ1-2; D remains ambiguous. This CDR3 region has 13 residues. V was pared by 0 bases and J by 2 bases, with 7 bases between. Germline V gene data show CDR1 as SQVTM and CDR2 as ANQGSEA. CDR3 sequence reads: CSVEEGGNYGYTF. Here the CDR3 DNA reads TGCAGCGTTGAAGAAGGAGGGAACTATGGCTACACCTTC.

In this sample, this clonotype turned up a few times. The rearrangement joins TRBV28 to TRBJ1-5; TRBD1 matches 7 bases. This CDR3 comprises 15 residues. The V segment lost 6 bases and the J segment 6 bases; nucleotides outside the gene matches: 11. Germline V lookup: CDR1 MDHEN, CDR2 SYDVKM. CDR3 DNA: TGTGCCAGCAGCCGTGACAGGGAAGCGGGTCAGCCCCAGCATTTT. It specifies CASSRDREAGQPQHF.

In DNA form, the CDR3 reads TGCGCCAGCAGCTTGGTTGCGGGGTCATCCACAGATACGCAGTATTTT. Its protein product is CASSLVAGSSTDTQYF. This rearrangement joins TRBV5-1 to TRBJ2-3; the D gene is possibly TRBD2 (6 bases). The CDR3 has 16 amino acids. Germline CDR1 reads SGHRS; CDR2 reads YFSETQ. V was cut by 0 bases and J by 2 bases, with 13 bases left in between.

This clonotype has a handful of counts. The chain has TRBV9 and TRBJ1-1; 8 nucleotides match TRBD1. Germline V lookup: CDR1 SGDLS, CDR2 YYNGEE. Losses at the gene ends were 4 bases for V and 3 bases for J; bases not matched to a gene: 5. CDR3 length equals 14 residues. CDR3 sequence reads: CASSFLQGDTEAFF. The CDR3 region has the DNA TGTGCCAGCAGCTTTCTACAGGGGGACACTGAAGCTTTCTTT.

This clonotype was recorded a few times. The rearrangement uses TRBV28 and TRBJ2-5; D unresolved. In germline, CDR1 is MDHEN, CDR2 SYDVKM. The CDR3 is 13 residues long. Trimming removed 6 bases at V and 4 bases at J, with 12 bases between. The CDR3 DNA reads as TGTGCCAGCAGCCGCCCGGCGGCAGAGACCCAGTACTTC. It encodes CASSRPAAETQYF.

This clonotype was counted at least ten times. The chain uses TRBV12-3 or TRBV12-4 and TRBJ2-2; no definite D call. The CDR3 is 12 residues long. V was pared by 3 bases and J by 5 bases, with 4 bases between. The CDR3 DNA reads as TGTGCCAGCAGTTTGGGGACCGGGGAGCTGTTTTTT. As protein: CASSLGTGELFF.

V gene TRBV4-3 combines with J gene TRBJ1-1; TRBD1 might be the D (6 bases). From germline, CDR1 is LGHNA and CDR2 YSLEER. The CDR3 consists of 15 residues. V lost 0 bases to trimming and J lost 5 bases, with 13 bases between them. CDR3 nucleotides: TGCGCCAGCAGCCAAGATCTGGGGAGGGGGACTGAAGCTTTCTTT. Amino acid sequence: CASSQDLGRGTEAFF.

In this sample, this clonotype turned up a few times. The J gene is TRBJ2-2, the V gene TRBV6-2 or TRBV6-3, with D unresolved. Germline V lookup: CDR1 MNHEY, CDR2 SVGEGT. This CDR3 is built from 15 residues. V was clipped by 8 bases and J by 3 bases, with 16 bases between them. This chain's CDR3 is CASATPQVYTGELFF. CDR3 DNA sequence: TGTGCCAGCGCTACCCCCCAGGTCTACACCGGGGAGCTGTTTTTT.

The chain employs TRBV3-1 and TRBJ1-1, with 7 bases aligning to TRBD1. The junction had 12 bases not matched to a gene; V was cut back by 4 bases and J by 4 bases. This CDR3 region has 16 residues. Germline CDR1 reads LGHDT; CDR2 reads YNNKEL (reference sequence). The CDR3 loop is CASSPRQGGVGTEAFF. The CDR3 DNA follows: TGTGCCAGCAGCCCGCGACAGGGAGGTGTGGGCACTGAAGCTTTCTTT.

V usage is TRBV6-5 and J usage is TRBJ1-6; no firm D call. The CDR3 spans 16 residues. Per germline, CDR1 MNHEY and CDR2 SVGAGI. V was trimmed by 6 bases and J by 4 bases, leaving 16 bases between them. The CDR3 is CASSWVQNSYNSPLHF. CDR3 nucleotides: TGTGCCAGCAGCTGGGTACAGAATTCTTATAATTCACCCCTCCACTTT.

V usage is TRBV18 and J usage is TRBJ2-7; tentative D call: TRBD1 (6 bases). The CDR3 length is 14 residues. Germline CDR1 is KGHSH and CDR2 is LQKENI. Trimming left V 5 bases short and J 3 bases short, with 14 bases between. In DNA form, the CDR3 reads TGTGCCAGCTCAGCCCGGGACAAAAACTACGAGCAGTACTTC. Its translation: CASSARDKNYEQYF.

With respect to this clonotype: This may stem from a read error, because a much larger clone lies one nucleotide away. The rearrangement links TRBV27 to TRBJ1-1, with a tentative D call TRBD1 (5 bases). There are 13 residues in the CDR3. CDR1 is MNHEY, CDR2 SMNVEV, per germline (reference sequence). This chain's CDR3 is CANSFGGNTEAFF. Written as DNA, the CDR3 is TGTGCCAACAGTTTCGGGGGTAACACTGAAGCTTTCTTT.

This clonotype was seen a few times. The rearrangement joins TRBV29-1 to TRBJ1-2; no definite D call. Germline CDR1 reads SQVTM; CDR2 reads ANQGSEA. This CDR3 region has 11 residues. V was clipped by 4 bases and J by 8 bases, with 11 bases between them. CDR3 in amino acids: CSVAGRKGYTF. DNA for the CDR3: TGCAGCGTTGCGGGCCGCAAAGGCTACACCTTC.

Worth noting for this clonotype: A read error is possible here, since a much larger clone lies one base away. The V call is TRBV6-5, the J call TRBJ1-6, with TRBD1 matching over 7 bases. The CDR3 spans 15 residues. Germline loops: CDR1 MNHEY, CDR2 SVGAGI. The CDR3 loop is CANSYSRQGHSPLHF. In DNA, the CDR3 is TGTGCCAACAGTTACTCGAGACAGGGTCACTCACCCCTCCACTTT.

This clonotype was picked up a small number of times. The chain uses TRBV6-5 and TRBJ2-5; 11 nucleotides agree with TRBD2. This CDR3 spans 15 amino acids. Trimming took 6 bases from V and 2 from J; bases not matched to a gene: 5. Germline CDR1 MNHEY, CDR2 SVGAGI. Written as DNA, the CDR3 is TGTGCCAGCAGCTTAACTAGCGGGGGACAAGAGACCCAGTACTTC. Its protein is CASSLTSGGQETQYF.

This clonotype was picked up a small number of times. The V gene is TRBV7-2, the J gene TRBJ1-1, with 7 bases identical to TRBD1. V shed 5 bases, J shed 9 bases, and the junction held 9 bases outside the gene matches. CDR1 is SGHTA, CDR2 FQGNSA, per germline. The CDR3 is 13 residues long. CDR3 amino acids: CASSQDRKIKAFF. In DNA, the CDR3 is TGTGCCAGCAGCCAGGACAGGAAAATCAAAGCTTTCTTT.

This clonotype was seen repeatedly, ten times or more. The rearrangement links TRBV11-2 to TRBJ2-2, with D unclear. Germline loops: CDR1 SGHAT, CDR2 FQNNGV. V gave up 1 base and J gave up 6 bases, with 3 bases separating them. This CDR3 spans 12 amino acids. In nucleotides, the CDR3 is TGTGCCAGCAGCTTAGGGTCCGGGGAGCTGTTTTTT. Protein product: CASSLGSGELFF.

The V gene is TRBV20-1, the J gene TRBJ1-1; a possible D gene is TRBD1 (6 bases). The CDR3 is made up of 13 amino acids. With 6 bases removed from V and 5 bases from J, the gap between germline ends came to 16 bases. The germline CDR1 and CDR2 sequences are DFQATT and SNEGSKA (reference sequence). This CDR3 reads CSAGSLRGTEAFF. Written as DNA, the CDR3 is TGCAGTGCGGGAAGCCTAAGGGGGACTGAAGCTTTCTTT.